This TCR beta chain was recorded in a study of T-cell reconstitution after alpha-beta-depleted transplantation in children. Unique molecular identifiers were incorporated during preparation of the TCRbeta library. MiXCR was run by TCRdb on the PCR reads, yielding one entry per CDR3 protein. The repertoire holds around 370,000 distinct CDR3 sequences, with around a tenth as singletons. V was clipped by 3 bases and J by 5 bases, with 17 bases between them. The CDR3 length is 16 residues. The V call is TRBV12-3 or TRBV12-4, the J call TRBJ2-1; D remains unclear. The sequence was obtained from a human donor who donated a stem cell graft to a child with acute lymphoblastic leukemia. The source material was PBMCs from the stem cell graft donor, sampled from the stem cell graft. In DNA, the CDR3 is TGTGCCAGCAGTTTCCCCGACTCGAAGAGCGACAATGAGCAGTTCTTC. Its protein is CASSFPDSKSDNEQFF.